These 4 T cell receptor beta chains came from one sample sequenced in a study of blood T cell repertoires in COVID-19. Libraries were prepared by immunoSEQ multiplex PCR; TCRdb keeps only in-frame clonotypes and omits some of them. This table has approximately 250,000 clones, approximately 89% appearing once. Sequenced sample: PBMCs or T cells enriched from blood (not recorded which). All receptors derive from a woman aged 40 to 49 with acute COVID-19.

The gene calls are TRBV28 and TRBJ1-1; 8 bases agree with TRBD1. The CDR3 spans 15 residues. Germline CDR1 and CDR2: MDHEN and SYDVKM. Unmatched junction bases numbered 10, after V lost 6 bases and J lost 4 bases. The CDR3 nucleotides are TGTGCCAGCAGCTTACCTAGACAGGGGAGCACTGAAGCTTTCTTT. It codes for CASSLPRQGSTEAFF.

This clone was detected only once. The chain is built from TRBV5-1 and TRBJ2-5; 8 bases agree with TRBD1. The CDR3 has 17 residues. V was pared by 1 base and J by 5 bases, with 13 bases of the junction left unmatched. Germline CDR1 is SGHRS and CDR2 is YFSETQ. Here the CDR3 reads CASSLIAGGAGSETQYF. The CDR3 coding sequence is TGCGCCAGCAGCTTGATCGCAGGGGGCGCTGGGTCGGAGACCCAGTACTTC.

The V gene is TRBV5-4, the J gene TRBJ1-1; 8 nucleotides line up with TRBD1. V gave up 5 bases and J gave up 2 bases; unmatched junction bases: 8. The CDR3 spans 15 residues. CDR1 and CDR2 from the germline V gene are SGHNT and YYREEE (reference sequence). The CDR3 loop is CASRPWTGLNTEAFF. CDR3 sequence (DNA): TGTGCCAGCAGGCCCTGGACAGGGCTTAACACTGAAGCTTTCTTT.

V usage is TRBV25-1 and J usage is TRBJ1-2; no definite D call. CDR3 length equals 14 residues. With 1 base removed from V and 8 bases from J, the gap between germline ends came to 14 bases. The germline V gene encodes CDR1 MGHDK and CDR2 SYGVNS. The CDR3, as DNA: TGTGCCAGCAGTGAATCCCAAGCAGACACCGGCTACACCTTC. It translates to CASSESQADTGYTF.